There are many counts of the clone carrying this T cell receptor beta chain. What it recognizes is unknown. This sample is part of a study of T-cell reconstitution after alpha-beta-depleted transplantation in children. Germline trimming cut 4 bases from V and 8 bases from J; bases unmatched to any gene: 7. The CDR3 is 14 amino acids. Germline CDR1 and CDR2: LGHNA and YSLEER. Unique molecular identifiers were built into the TCRbeta library. TCRdb re-analysed the PCR reads in MiXCR, keeping a single row per CDR3 protein. The data hold around 240,000 distinct CDR3 sequences, with roughly 8% observed a single time. Points from the study as a whole: Expanded graft clones numbering several hundred reportedly gave rise to alpha-beta T cells about two months after transplant. There were some patients whose high TCRbeta diversity at day 60 came from surviving recipient T cells and thymic progenitors. Newly produced T cells mostly provided counts and TCRbeta diversity after one year, as hyperexpanded clones declined.

The sequence came from a male patient aged 10 to 17 who had a stem cell transplant for acute lymphoblastic leukemia, so the T cells may come from the graft donor. The genes are TRBV4-3 and TRBJ2-1; 8 bases line up with TRBD2. The material was PBMCs, mostly from graft donor cells, obtained 180 days after TCRalphabeta/CD19-depleted stem cell transplant. The CDR3 sequence is CASSLREGGHEQFF. The CDR3 DNA sequence: TGCGCCAGCAGCCTCCGGGAGGGGGGCCATGAGCAGTTCTTC.